These 8 T cell receptor beta chains share one sample of origin, sequenced in a study of cytomegalovirus exposure and HLA in healthy donors. 13 Jbeta primers and 60 Vbeta primers were used for the PCR. Sequencing was performed with immunoSEQ multiplex PCR; in TCRdb, only in-frame clones are kept and a portion is missing. Among approximately 140,000 clones listed, roughly 80% were seen once. Sequencing was performed on PBMCs. The receptors stem from a man aged 35-49 years in good health and CMV-seropositive.

The genes are TRBV5-4 and TRBJ1-1; D ambiguous. Germline CDR1 SGHNT, CDR2 YYREEE (reference sequence). V lost 0 bases, J lost 5 bases, and 8 bases lay in between. The CDR3 covers 13 residues. DNA for the CDR3: TGTGCCAGCAGCTTGGGGAGAGGAACTGAAGCTTTCTTT. Its protein product is CASSLGRGTEAFF.

A few counts support this clone. The J gene is TRBJ2-1, the V gene TRBV19, with D uncertain. With 5 bases removed from V and 4 bases from J, the gap between germline ends came to 12 bases. Looked up from germline, CDR1 is LNHDA and CDR2 is SQIVND (reference sequence). CDR3 length: 14 residues. In DNA form, the CDR3 reads TGTGCCAGTAGTCAAATACCAACTTACAATGAGCAGTTCTTC. It translates to CASSQIPTYNEQFF.

V usage is TRBV4-1 and J usage is TRBJ1-4, with TRBD1 as a possible D gene (5 bases). CDR3 length: 16 amino acids. Looked up from germline, CDR1 is MGHRA and CDR2 is YSYEKL. V lost 4 bases and J lost 6, with 18 bases in between. The CDR3 region is CASSLEPPGRYEKLFF. CDR3 sequence (DNA): TGCGCCAGCAGCCTCGAGCCGCCAGGGCGATATGAAAAACTGTTTTTT.

The rearrangement links TRBV15 to TRBJ2-7; D may be TRBD1 (6 bases). Germline CDR1 and CDR2: LNHNV and YYDKDF (reference sequence). This CDR3 has 14 amino acids. V was cut by 3 bases and J by 6 bases, with 15 bases left in between. CDR3 bases: TGTGCCACCAGCAGCGGGGAACAGGGCTCCGAGCAGTACTTC. This translates into CATSSGEQGSEQYF. Combining the CDR3 with reference TRBV15 and TRBJ2-7 gives the whole variable domain DAMVIQNPRYQVTQFGKPVTLSCSQTLNHNVMYWYQQKSSQAPKLLFHYYDKDFNNEADTPDNFQSRRPNTSFCFLDIRSPGLGDTAMYLCATSSGEQGSEQYFGPGTRLTVT.

The rearrangement joins TRBV7-9 to TRBJ2-3, with 11 positions matching TRBD2. J lost 3 bases, V lost 1 base, and 6 bases had no gene match. Looked up from germline, CDR1 is SEHNR and CDR2 is FQNEAQ (reference sequence). This CDR3 contains 17 residues. The CDR3 loop is CASSLELLAGETDTQYF. DNA of the CDR3: TGTGCCAGCAGCTTAGAGTTACTAGCGGGAGAAACAGATACGCAGTATTTT.

The V and J genes are TRBV14 and TRBJ2-5; 10 nucleotides agree with TRBD1. The CDR3 covers 15 residues. From germline, CDR1 is SGHDN and CDR2 FVKESK. V dropped 6 bases and J dropped 2; count of bases not matched to a gene: 6. The CDR3: CASSPRDRGQETQYF. DNA of the CDR3: TGTGCCAGCAGTCCCCGGGACAGGGGACAAGAGACCCAGTACTTC.

V usage is TRBV6-6 and J usage is TRBJ1-2; D remains ambiguous. CDR3 length equals 12 residues. Trimming removed 6 bases at V and 3 bases at J, with 8 bases between. CDR1 is MNHNY, CDR2 SVGAGI, per germline (reference sequence). The CDR3 DNA sequence: TGTGCCAGCAGGTCCGAGGACTATGGCTACACCTTC. This gives the protein CASRSEDYGYTF.

This chain joins TRBV7-7 and TRBJ2-5; D gene uncertain. The V end was cut by 2 bases, the J end by 3 bases, with 10 bases between. Germline V gene lookup returns CDR1 SSHAT and CDR2 FNYEAQ (reference sequence). The CDR3 totals 14 residues. The CDR3 DNA sequence: TGTGCCAGCAGCTTATCCCCAGACAAAGAGACCCAGTACTTC. It specifies CASSLSPDKETQYF.